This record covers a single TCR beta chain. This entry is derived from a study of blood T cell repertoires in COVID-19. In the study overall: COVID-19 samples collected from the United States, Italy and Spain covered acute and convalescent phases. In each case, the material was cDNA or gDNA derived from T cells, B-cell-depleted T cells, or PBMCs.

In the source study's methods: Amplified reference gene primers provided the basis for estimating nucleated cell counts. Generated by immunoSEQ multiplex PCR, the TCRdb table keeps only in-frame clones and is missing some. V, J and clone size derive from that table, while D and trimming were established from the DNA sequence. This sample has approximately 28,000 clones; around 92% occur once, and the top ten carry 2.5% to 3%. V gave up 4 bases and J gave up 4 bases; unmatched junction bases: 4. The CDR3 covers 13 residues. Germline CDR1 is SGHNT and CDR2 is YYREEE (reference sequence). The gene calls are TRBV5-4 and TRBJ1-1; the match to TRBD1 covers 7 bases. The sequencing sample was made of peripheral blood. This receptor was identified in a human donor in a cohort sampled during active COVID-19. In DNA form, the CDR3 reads TGTGCCAGCAGCGCCACAGGGGTCACTGAAGCTTTCTTT. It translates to CASSATGVTEAFF.